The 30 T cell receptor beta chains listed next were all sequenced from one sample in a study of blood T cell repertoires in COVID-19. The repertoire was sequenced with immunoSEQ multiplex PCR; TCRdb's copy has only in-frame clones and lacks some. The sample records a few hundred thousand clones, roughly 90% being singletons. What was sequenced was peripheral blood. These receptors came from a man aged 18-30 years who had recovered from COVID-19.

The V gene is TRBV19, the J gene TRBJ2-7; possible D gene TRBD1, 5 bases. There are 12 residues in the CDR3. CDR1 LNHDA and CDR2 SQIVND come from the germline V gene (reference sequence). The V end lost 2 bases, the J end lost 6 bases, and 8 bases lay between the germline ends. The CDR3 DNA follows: TGTGCCAGTAGTATACAGGGTGGCGAGCAGTACTTC. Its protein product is CASSIQGGEQYF.

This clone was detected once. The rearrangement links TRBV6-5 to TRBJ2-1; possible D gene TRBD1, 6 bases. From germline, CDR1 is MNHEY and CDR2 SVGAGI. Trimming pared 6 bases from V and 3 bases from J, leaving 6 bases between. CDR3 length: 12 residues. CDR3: CASRQGYNEQFF. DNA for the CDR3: TGTGCCAGCAGACAGGGCTACAATGAGCAGTTCTTC.

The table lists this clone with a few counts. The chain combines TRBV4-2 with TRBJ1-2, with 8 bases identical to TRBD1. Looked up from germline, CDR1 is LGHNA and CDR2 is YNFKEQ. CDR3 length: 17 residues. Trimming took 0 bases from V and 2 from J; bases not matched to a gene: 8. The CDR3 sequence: CASSQDGARQGNYGYTF. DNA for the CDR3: TGTGCCAGCAGCCAAGATGGGGCCCGACAGGGGAACTATGGCTACACCTTC.

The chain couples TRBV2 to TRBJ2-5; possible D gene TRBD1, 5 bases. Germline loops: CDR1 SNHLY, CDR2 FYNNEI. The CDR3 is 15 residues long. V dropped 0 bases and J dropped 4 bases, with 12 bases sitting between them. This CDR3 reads CASSEATGRAETQYF. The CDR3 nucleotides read TGTGCCAGCAGTGAAGCAACGGGCAGGGCAGAGACCCAGTACTTC.

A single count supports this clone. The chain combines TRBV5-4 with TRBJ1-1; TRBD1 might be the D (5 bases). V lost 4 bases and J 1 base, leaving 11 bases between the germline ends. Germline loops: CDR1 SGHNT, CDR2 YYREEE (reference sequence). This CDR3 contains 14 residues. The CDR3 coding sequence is TGTGCCAGCAGCGAAAAGACAGCGAACACTGAAGCTTTCTTT. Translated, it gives CASSEKTANTEAFF.

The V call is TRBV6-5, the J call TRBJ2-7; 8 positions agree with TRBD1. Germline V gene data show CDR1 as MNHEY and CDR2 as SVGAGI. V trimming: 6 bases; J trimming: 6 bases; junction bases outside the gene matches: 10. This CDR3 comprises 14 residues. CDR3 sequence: CASRLTGVSGEQYF. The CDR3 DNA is TGTGCCAGCAGGTTGACAGGGGTCTCCGGCGAGCAGTACTTC.

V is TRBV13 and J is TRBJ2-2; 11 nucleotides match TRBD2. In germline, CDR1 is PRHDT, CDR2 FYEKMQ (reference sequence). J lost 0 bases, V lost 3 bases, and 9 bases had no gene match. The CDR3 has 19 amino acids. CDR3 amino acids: CASSFLTSGALANTGELFF. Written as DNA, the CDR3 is TGTGCCAGCAGCTTCTTGACTAGCGGGGCTTTAGCGAACACCGGGGAGCTGTTTTTT.

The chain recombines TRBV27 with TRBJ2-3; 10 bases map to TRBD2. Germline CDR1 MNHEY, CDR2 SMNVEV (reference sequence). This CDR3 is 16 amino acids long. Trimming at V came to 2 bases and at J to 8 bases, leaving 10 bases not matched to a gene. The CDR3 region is CASSLTLLAGVGTQYF. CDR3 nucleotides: TGTGCCAGCAGTTTAACCTTGCTAGCGGGGGTGGGTACGCAGTATTTT.

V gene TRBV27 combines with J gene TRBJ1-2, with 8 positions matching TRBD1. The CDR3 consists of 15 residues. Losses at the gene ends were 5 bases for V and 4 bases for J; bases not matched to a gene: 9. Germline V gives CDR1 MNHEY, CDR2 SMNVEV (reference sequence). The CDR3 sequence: CASSPRTGPAYGYTF. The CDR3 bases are TGTGCCAGCAGTCCAAGGACAGGGCCAGCCTATGGCTACACCTTC.

CDR3 sequence reads: CASSQGDRGPKNIQYF. The DNA of the CDR3 is TGCGCCAGCAGCCAAGGGGACAGGGGCCCAAAAAACATTCAGTACTTC. This rearrangement joins TRBV4-1 to TRBJ2-4, with 10 bases matching TRBD1. Trimming took 1 base from V and 4 from J; bases not matched to a gene: 4. This CDR3 contains 16 residues. The germline CDR1 and CDR2 sequences are MGHRA and YSYEKL.

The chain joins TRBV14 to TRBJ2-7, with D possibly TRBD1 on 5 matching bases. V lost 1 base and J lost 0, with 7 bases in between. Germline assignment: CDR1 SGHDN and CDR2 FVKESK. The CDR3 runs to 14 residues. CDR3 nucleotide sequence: TGTGCCAGCAGCCAAGGACAGAACTCCTACGAGCAGTACTTC. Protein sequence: CASSQGQNSYEQYF.

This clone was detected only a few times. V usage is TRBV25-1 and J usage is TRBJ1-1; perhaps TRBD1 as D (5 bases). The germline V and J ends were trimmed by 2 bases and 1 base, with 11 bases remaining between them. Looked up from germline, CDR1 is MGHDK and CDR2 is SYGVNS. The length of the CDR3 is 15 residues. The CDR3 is CASSEGRGANTEAFF. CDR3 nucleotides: TGTGCCAGCAGTGAAGGAAGGGGCGCGAACACTGAAGCTTTCTTT.

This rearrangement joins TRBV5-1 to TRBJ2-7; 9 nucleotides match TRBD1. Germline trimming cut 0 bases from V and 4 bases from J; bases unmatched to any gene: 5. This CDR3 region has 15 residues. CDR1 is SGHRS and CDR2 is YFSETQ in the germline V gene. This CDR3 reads CASSLARQGEYEQYF. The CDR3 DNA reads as TGCGCCAGCAGCTTGGCCCGACAGGGGGAATACGAGCAGTACTTC.

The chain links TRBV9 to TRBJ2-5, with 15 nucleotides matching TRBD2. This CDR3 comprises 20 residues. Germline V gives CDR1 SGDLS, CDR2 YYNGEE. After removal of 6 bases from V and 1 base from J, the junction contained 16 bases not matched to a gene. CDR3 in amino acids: CASNPGTAGTSGRLQETQYF. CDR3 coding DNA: TGTGCCAGCAACCCGGGCACGGCCGGGACTAGCGGGAGGCTCCAAGAGACCCAGTACTTC.

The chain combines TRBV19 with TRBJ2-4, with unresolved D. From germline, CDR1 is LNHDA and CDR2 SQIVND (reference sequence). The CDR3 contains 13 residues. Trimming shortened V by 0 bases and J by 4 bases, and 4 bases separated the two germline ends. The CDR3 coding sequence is TGTGCCAGTAGTATAGATAGAAAAAACATTCAGTACTTC. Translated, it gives CASSIDRKNIQYF.

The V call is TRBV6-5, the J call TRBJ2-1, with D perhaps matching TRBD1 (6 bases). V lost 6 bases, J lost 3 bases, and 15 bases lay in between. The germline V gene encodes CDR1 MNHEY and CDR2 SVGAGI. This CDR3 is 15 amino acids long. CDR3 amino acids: CASSLVGTNYNEQFF. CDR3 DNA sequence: TGTGCCAGCAGCCTCGTCGGGACAAACTACAATGAGCAGTTCTTC.

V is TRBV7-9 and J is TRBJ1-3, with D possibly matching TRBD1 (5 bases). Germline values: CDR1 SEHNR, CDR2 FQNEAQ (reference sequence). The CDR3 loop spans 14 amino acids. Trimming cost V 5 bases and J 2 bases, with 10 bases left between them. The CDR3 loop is CASSPGQPGNTIYF. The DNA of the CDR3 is TGTGCCAGCAGCCCAGGGCAGCCTGGAAACACCATATATTTT.

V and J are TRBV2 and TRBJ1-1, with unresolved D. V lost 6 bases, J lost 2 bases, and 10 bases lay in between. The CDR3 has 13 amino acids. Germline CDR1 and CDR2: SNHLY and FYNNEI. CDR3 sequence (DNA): TGTGCCAGCAGATTGCAGGTAAACACTGAAGCTTTCTTT. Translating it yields CASRLQVNTEAFF.

CDR3 DNA: TGTGCCAGCAGTTACGAGTCCGCCTACGAGCAGTACTTC. Its protein is CASSYESAYEQYF. The rearrangement joins TRBV6-2 or TRBV6-3 to TRBJ2-7; D is undetermined. The germline CDR1 and CDR2 sequences are MNHEY and SVGEGT. The CDR3 is made up of 13 amino acids. Deletions cut 2 bases from V and 2 bases from J, with 7 bases between.

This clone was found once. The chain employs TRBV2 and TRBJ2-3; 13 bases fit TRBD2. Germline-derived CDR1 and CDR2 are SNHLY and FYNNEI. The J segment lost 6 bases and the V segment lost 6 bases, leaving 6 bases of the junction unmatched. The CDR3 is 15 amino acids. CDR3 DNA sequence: TGTGCCAGCAGGGGACTAGCGGGATCGGGGGATACGCAGTATTTT. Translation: CASRGLAGSGDTQYF.

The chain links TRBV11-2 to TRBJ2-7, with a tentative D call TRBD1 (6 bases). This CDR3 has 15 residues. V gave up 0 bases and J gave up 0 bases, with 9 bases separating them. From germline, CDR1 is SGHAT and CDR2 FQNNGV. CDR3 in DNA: TGTGCCAGCAGCTTAGACAGGGGACCCTCCTACGAGCAGTACTTC. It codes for CASSLDRGPSYEQYF.

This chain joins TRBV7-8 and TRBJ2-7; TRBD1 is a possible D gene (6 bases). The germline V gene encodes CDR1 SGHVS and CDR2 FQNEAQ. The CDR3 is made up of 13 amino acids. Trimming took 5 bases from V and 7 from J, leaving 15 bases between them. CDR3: CASSRRTEGEQYF. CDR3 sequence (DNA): TGTGCCAGCAGCCGACGGACAGAGGGTGAGCAGTACTTC. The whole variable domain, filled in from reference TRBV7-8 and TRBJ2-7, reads GAGVSQSPRYKVAKRGQDVALRCDPISGHVSLFWYQQALGQGPEFLTYFQNEAQLDKSGLPSDRFFAERPEGSVSTLKIQRTQQEDSAVYLCASSRRTEGEQYFGPGTRLTVT.

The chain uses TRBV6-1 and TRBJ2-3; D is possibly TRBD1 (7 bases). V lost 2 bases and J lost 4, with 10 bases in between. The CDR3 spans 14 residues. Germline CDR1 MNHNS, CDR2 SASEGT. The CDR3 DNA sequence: TGTGCCAGCAGTGAACAGGGGGGCGCAGATACGCAGTATTTT. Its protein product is CASSEQGGADTQYF.

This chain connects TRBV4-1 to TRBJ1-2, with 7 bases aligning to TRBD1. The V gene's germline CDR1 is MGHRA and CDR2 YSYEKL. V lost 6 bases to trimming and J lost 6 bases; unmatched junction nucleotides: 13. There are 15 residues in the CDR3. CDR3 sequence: CASRSTGAGGDGYTF. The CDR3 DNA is TGCGCCAGCAGAAGCACAGGGGCCGGCGGAGATGGCTACACCTTC.

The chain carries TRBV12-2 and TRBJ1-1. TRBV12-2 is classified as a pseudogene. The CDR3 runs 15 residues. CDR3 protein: CASRERFPGDTEAFF. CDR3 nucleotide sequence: TGTGCAAGTCGCGAAAGGTTCCCGGGAGACACTGAAGCTTTCTTT.

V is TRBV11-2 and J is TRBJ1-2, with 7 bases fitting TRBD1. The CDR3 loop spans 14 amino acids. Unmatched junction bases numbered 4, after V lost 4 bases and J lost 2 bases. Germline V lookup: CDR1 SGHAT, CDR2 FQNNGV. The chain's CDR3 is CASSSHRGNYGYTF. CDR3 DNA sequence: TGTGCCAGCAGCTCGCACAGGGGAAACTATGGCTACACCTTC.

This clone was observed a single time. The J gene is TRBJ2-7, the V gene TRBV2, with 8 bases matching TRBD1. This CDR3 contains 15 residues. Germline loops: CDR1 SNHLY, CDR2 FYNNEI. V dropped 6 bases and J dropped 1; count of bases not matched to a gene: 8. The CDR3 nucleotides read TGTGCCAGCAGGGACCGGGACAGGCTTTCCTACGAGCAGTACTTC. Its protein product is CASRDRDRLSYEQYF.

CDR3 amino acids: CASSPGGTLGSTEAFF. CDR3 bases: TGTGCCAGCAGCCCAGGCGGGACCCTGGGGAGCACTGAAGCTTTCTTT. The chain is built from TRBV11-3 and TRBJ1-1; TRBD1 is a possible D gene (5 bases). Germline V lookup: CDR1 SGHNT, CDR2 YENEEA. Trimming took 5 bases from V and 4 from J, leaving 20 bases between them. The CDR3 extends over 16 amino acids.

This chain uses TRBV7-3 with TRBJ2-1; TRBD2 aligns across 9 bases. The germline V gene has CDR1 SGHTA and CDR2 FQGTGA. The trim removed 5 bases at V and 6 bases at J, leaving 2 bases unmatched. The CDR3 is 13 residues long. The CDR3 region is CASSTGLANEQFF. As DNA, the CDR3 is TGTGCCAGCAGCACGGGACTAGCCAATGAGCAGTTCTTC.

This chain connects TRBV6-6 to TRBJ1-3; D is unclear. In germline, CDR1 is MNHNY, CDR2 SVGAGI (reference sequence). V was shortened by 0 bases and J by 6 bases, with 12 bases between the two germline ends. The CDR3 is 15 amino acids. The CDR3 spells CASSYSGGQQNTIYF. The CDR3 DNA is TGTGCCAGCAGTTACTCAGGCGGGCAGCAAAACACCATATATTTT.